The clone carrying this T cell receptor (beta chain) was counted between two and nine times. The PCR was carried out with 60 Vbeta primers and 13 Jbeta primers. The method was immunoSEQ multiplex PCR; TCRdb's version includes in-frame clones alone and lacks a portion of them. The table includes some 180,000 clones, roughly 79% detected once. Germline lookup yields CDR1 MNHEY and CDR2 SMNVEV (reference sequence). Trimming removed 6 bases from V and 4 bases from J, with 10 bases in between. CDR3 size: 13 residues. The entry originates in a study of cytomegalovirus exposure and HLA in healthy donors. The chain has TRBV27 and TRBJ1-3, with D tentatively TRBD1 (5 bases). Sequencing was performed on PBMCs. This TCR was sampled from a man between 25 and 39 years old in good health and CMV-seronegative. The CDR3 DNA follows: TGTGCCAGCAGCCAACGGGGGGGAAACACCATATATTTT. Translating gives CASSQRGGNTIYF.